The T cell receptor beta chain under discussion was sequenced for a study of shared clonotypes between healthy human individuals. The V end lost 3 bases, the J end lost 3 bases, and 13 bases lay between the germline ends. The CDR3 totals 14 residues. Germline V gene data show CDR1 as SGHKS and CDR2 as YYEKEE (reference sequence). How the authors handled the data: Filtering differed because ImmunoSEQ produced junction-only sequences that carried no quality scores. The method was immunoSEQ multiplex PCR; TCRdb's version includes in-frame clones alone and lacks a portion of them. V, J and clone size are those of that table, while D and trimming were read from the DNA. The sample records roughly 640,000 clones, 97% being singletons.

This clonotype was obtained from a woman in her 30s in good health. The sample was naive CD4+ T cells sorted from blood. Regarding subset: CD45RA+ positively selected. The genes are TRBV5-5 and TRBJ2-7, with D possibly being TRBD1 or TRBD2 (5 bases each). The CDR3 nucleotides read TGTGCCAGCAGCTCCCCCAGGGACGGCTACGAGCAGTACTTC. It translates to CASSSPRDGYEQYF.